Each of the 26 T cell receptor beta chains below was sequenced from the same sample in a study of T cells after yellow fever vaccination. Using its own MiXCR run on the 5' RACE reads, TCRdb lists one record per CDR3 protein. The profile shows a few hundred thousand distinct CDR3 sequences, around 3.6% of them singletons. The source was PBMCs, collected on the day of the yellow fever booster vaccination. The receptors here all came from a man younger than 35 who received the YFV17D yellow fever vaccine.

This clonotype occurred many times. V usage is TRBV5-5 and J usage is TRBJ1-1, with D perhaps matching TRBD1 (6 bases). The CDR3 extends over 14 amino acids. V lost 3 bases and J lost 1, with 10 bases in between. Germline CDR1 SGHKS, CDR2 YYEKEE (reference sequence). The CDR3 nucleotides are TGTGCCAGCAGCTCTACAGGGCCGAACACTGAAGCTTTCTTT. Translation: CASSSTGPNTEAFF. Combining the CDR3 with reference TRBV5-5 and TRBJ1-1 gives the whole variable domain DAGVTQSPTHLIKTRGQQVTLRCSPISGHKSVSWYQQVLGQGPQFIFQYYEKEERGRGNFPDRFSARQFPNYSSELNVNALLLGDSALYLCASSSTGPNTEAFFGQGTRLTVV.

The rearrangement uses TRBV4-3 and TRBJ1-2, with 9 nucleotides matching TRBD1. Looked up from germline, CDR1 is LGHNA and CDR2 is YSLEER. The CDR3 sequence is 16 residues long. The V and J ends lost 4 bases and 2 bases, in that order; junction bases with no gene match: 8. The DNA of the CDR3 is TGCGCCAGCAGCCGCGATACAGGGGGCTTCAACTATGGCTACACCTTC. Amino acid sequence: CASSRDTGGFNYGYTF.

The V gene is TRBV5-1, the J gene TRBJ2-1; D is possibly TRBD1 (5 bases). CDR3 length: 13 amino acids. Germline CDR1 and CDR2: SGHRS and YFSETQ. The ends were cut back, 0 bases at V and 10 bases at J, with 11 bases in the middle. CDR3 nucleotides: TGCGCCAGCAGCTTGGCCGACAGTCCAGAGCAGTTCTTC. Its translation is CASSLADSPEQFF.

The genes are TRBV18 and TRBJ2-2; the match to TRBD2 covers 7 bases. Germline V gene data show CDR1 as KGHSH and CDR2 as LQKENI. The CDR3 is 15 amino acids. After removal of 3 bases from V and 4 bases from J, the junction contained 5 bases not matched to a gene. This chain's CDR3 is CASSPGGSGTGELFF. CDR3 DNA sequence: TGTGCCAGCTCACCCGGGGGGTCCGGCACCGGGGAGCTGTTTTTT.

The chain recombines TRBV5-5 with TRBJ1-1, with TRBD1 matching over 8 bases. The CDR3 runs to 15 residues. Germline values: CDR1 SGHKS, CDR2 YYEKEE (reference sequence). Trimming took 1 base from V and 0 from J; bases not matched to a gene: 2. In DNA, the CDR3 is TGTGCCAGCAGCTTGTGGGACAGGATGAACACTGAAGCTTTCTTT. It yields the protein CASSLWDRMNTEAFF.

The sample holds a few counts of this clonotype. J is TRBJ2-1 and V is TRBV12-3 or TRBV12-4; D possibly uses TRBD1 or TRBD2 (5 bases each). This CDR3 comprises 14 residues. V lost 6 bases to trimming and J lost 1 base, with 10 bases between them. The CDR3 protein is CASRSWGSYNEQFF. As DNA, the CDR3 is TGTGCCAGCAGATCGTGGGGGTCCTACAATGAGCAGTTCTTC.

The CDR3 DNA is TGCAGTGCTAGAGACAGACTAGCGGGTAACACCGGGGAGCTGTTTTTT. Residues: CSARDRLAGNTGELFF. The V gene is TRBV20-1, the J gene TRBJ2-2, with 10 nucleotides matching TRBD2. J lost 2 bases, V lost 0 bases, and 3 bases had no gene match. Germline CDR1 reads DFQATT; CDR2 reads SNEGSKA (reference sequence). The CDR3 sequence is 16 residues long.

This clonotype was recorded at least ten times. This sequence joins TRBV6-6 and TRBJ2-2; unclear D gene. The germline gives CDR1 MNHNY, CDR2 SVGAGI (reference sequence). V lost 3 bases to trimming and J lost 1 base, with 9 bases between them. This CDR3 spans 15 amino acids. Written as DNA, the CDR3 is TGTGCCAGCAGTTATCAGTGGGAGAACACCGGGGAGCTGTTTTTT. Its translation: CASSYQWENTGELFF.

This chain connects TRBV7-9 to TRBJ1-1; TRBD1 might be the D (5 bases). With 5 bases removed from V and 8 bases from J, the gap between germline ends came to 12 bases. The CDR3 spans 12 residues. Germline loops: CDR1 SEHNR, CDR2 FQNEAQ (reference sequence). CDR3 sequence reads: CASSGGPSEAFF. For the CDR3, the DNA is TGTGCCAGCAGCGGGGGTCCTTCGGAAGCTTTCTTT.

Many counts were recorded for this clonotype. The V call is TRBV6-2 or TRBV6-3, the J call TRBJ2-5; the match to TRBD2 covers 12 bases. Germline V lookup: CDR1 MNHEY, CDR2 SVGEGT. CDR3 size: 16 residues. V gave up 2 bases and J gave up 2 bases; unmatched junction bases: 3. The CDR3 sequence: CASSYGLAGSQETQYF. CDR3 coding DNA: TGTGCCAGCAGTTACGGACTAGCGGGGTCTCAAGAGACCCAGTACTTC.

Many counts were recorded for this clonotype. The chain has TRBV10-3 and TRBJ1-5; tentative D call: TRBD1 (5 bases). Trimming shortened V by 3 bases and J by 3 bases, and 15 bases separated the two germline ends. Germline loops: CDR1 ENHRY, CDR2 SYGVKD. The CDR3 sequence is 16 residues long. The CDR3 here is CAISEVRGGPNQPQHF. The CDR3 nucleotides read TGTGCCATCAGTGAAGTTCGGGGGGGTCCCAATCAGCCCCAGCATTTT.

This clonotype has only a few counts. The rearrangement uses TRBV7-3 and TRBJ2-5; 8 nucleotides match TRBD2. V dropped 4 bases and J dropped 5; count of bases not matched to a gene: 9. CDR1 and CDR2 from the germline V gene are SGHTA and FQGTGA. This CDR3 comprises 15 residues. CDR3 nucleotide sequence: TGTGCCAGCAGCTCCCGGGGGGGGCCAGGGGAGACCCAGTACTTC. The encoded protein is CASSSRGGPGETQYF. The entire variable domain, with the rest obtained from reference TRBV7-3 and TRBJ2-5, is as follows: GAGVSQTPSNKVTEKGKYVELRCDPISGHTALYWYRQSLGQGPEFLIYFQGTGAADDSGLPNDRFFAVRPEGSVSTLKIQRTERGDSAVYLCASSSRGGPGETQYFGPGTRLLVL.

This chain connects TRBV20-1 to TRBJ2-3; 8 positions match TRBD1. The germline V gene encodes CDR1 DFQATT and CDR2 SNEGSKA (reference sequence). Trimming removed 6 bases from V and 5 bases from J; junction bases left unmatched: 7. The CDR3 length is 13 residues. The CDR3 nucleotides read TGCAGTGCAAGGACAGGGAGGAAAGATACGCAGTATTTT. Protein product: CSARTGRKDTQYF.

In this sample, this clonotype turned up a few times. The V call is TRBV5-1, the J call TRBJ2-2, with D possibly TRBD1 on 6 matching bases. The CDR3 is 17 residues long. The germline V and J ends were trimmed by 4 bases and 3 bases, with 19 bases remaining between them. The V gene's germline CDR1 is SGHRS and CDR2 YFSETQ. Written as DNA, the CDR3 is TGCGCCAGCAGCGTCAACGCCAGGGGTGCGGACACCGGGGAGCTGTTTTTT. Translated: CASSVNARGADTGELFF.

This clonotype showed up many times. The chain has TRBV4-3 and TRBJ1-2; D ambiguous. The V gene's germline CDR1 is LGHNA and CDR2 YSLEER. The CDR3 runs 15 residues. V lost 1 base to trimming and J lost 4 bases, with 13 bases between them. CDR3 coding DNA: TGCGCCAGCAGCCAAGCACCGGGATTTGGCTATGGCTACACCTTC. Amino acids: CASSQAPGFGYGYTF.

This sequence joins TRBV7-2 and TRBJ1-3; D gene unclear. V gave up 5 bases and J gave up 3 bases, with 17 bases separating them. Germline lookup yields CDR1 SGHTA and CDR2 FQGNSA. The CDR3 has 16 residues. The chain's CDR3 is CASSPRRRVRGNTIYF. The CDR3 bases are TGTGCCAGCAGCCCGAGACGGCGGGTCCGTGGAAACACCATATATTTT.

This clonotype was observed at least ten times. This chain uses TRBV27 with TRBJ2-2, with D perhaps assigned TRBD1 or TRBD2 (6 bases each). CDR3 length: 16 residues. Trimming pared 2 bases from V and 0 bases from J, leaving 10 bases between. Per germline, CDR1 MNHEY and CDR2 SMNVEV (reference sequence). Written as DNA, the CDR3 is TGTGCCAGCAGTTTAGAGGGGGGTTCGAACACCGGGGAGCTGTTTTTT. It encodes CASSLEGGSNTGELFF.

The rearrangement uses TRBV7-9 and TRBJ2-4, with D possibly called TRBD1 or TRBD2 (5 bases each). The V gene's germline CDR1 is SEHNR and CDR2 FQNEAQ (reference sequence). CDR3 size: 13 residues. V dropped 3 bases and J dropped 9 bases, with 12 bases sitting between them. The DNA of the CDR3 is TGTGCCAGCAGCTTTCAGGGCAGCGGCATTCAGTACTTC. As protein: CASSFQGSGIQYF.

J is TRBJ2-5 and V is TRBV18; D is unclear. Trimming removed 6 bases from V and 1 base from J, with 12 bases in between. Germline V CDR1 and CDR2: KGHSH, LQKENI. The CDR3 covers 14 residues. The CDR3 here is CASSSAGPQETQYF. CDR3 bases: TGTGCCAGCTCTTCCGCCGGGCCCCAAGAGACCCAGTACTTC.

Turning to this clonotype: At one of its ends the junction is not consistent with the germline gene, which may arise from a read error. V gene TRBV4-1 combines with J gene TRBJ1-1, with D uncertain. This CDR3 is 13 amino acids long. Germline loops: CDR1 MGHRA, CDR2 YSYEKL. The CDR3 protein is CASSGELKTEAFF. Written as DNA, the CDR3 is TGCGCCAGCTCAGGCGAGTTGAAAACTGAAGCTTTCTTT.

This clonotype was seen ten or more times. In DNA, the CDR3 is TGTGCCAGCAGCGCTTTTGGCGGGGAGCTGTTTTTT. Protein sequence: CASSAFGGELFF. The rearrangement uses TRBV9 and TRBJ2-2, with no clear D. Trimming stripped 3 bases from V and 7 bases from J, with 7 bases between. Germline CDR1 SGDLS, CDR2 YYNGEE. The CDR3 has 12 residues.

This clonotype was picked up many times. The genes are TRBV20-1 and TRBJ2-2; D may be TRBD1 (5 bases). CDR1 and CDR2 from the germline V gene are DFQATT and SNEGSKA (reference sequence). This CDR3 region has 16 residues. V was pared by 1 base and J by 1 base, with 13 bases between. CDR3 DNA: TGCAGTGCTAGAGCCCTAAAAAGGGGGAACACCGGGGAGCTGTTTTTT. Residues: CSARALKRGNTGELFF.

J is TRBJ1-3 and V is TRBV7-2; possibly TRBD1 for D (5 bases). The V and J ends lost 6 bases and 0 bases respectively, with 15 bases between them. The V gene's germline CDR1 is SGHTA and CDR2 FQGNSA. This CDR3 has 16 residues. The CDR3, as DNA: TGTGCCAGCAGTCCCCCGGGACTCCGCTCTGGAAACACCATATATTTT. Its protein is CASSPPGLRSGNTIYF.

This clonotype was detected ten times or more. The CDR3 protein is CASSQEGLAGGPEETQYF. The CDR3 DNA follows: TGTGCCAGCAGCCAAGAAGGACTAGCGGGGGGGCCGGAAGAGACCCAGTACTTC. V and J are TRBV3-1 and TRBJ2-5, with TRBD2 matching over 15 bases. The length of the CDR3 is 18 residues. Germline loops: CDR1 LGHDT, CDR2 YNNKEL (reference sequence). V was clipped by 0 bases and J by 3 bases; unmatched bases: 5.

This clonotype occurred many times. The chain's CDR3 is CASTRGQGAPYEQYF. Written as DNA, the CDR3 is TGTGCCAGCACTAGGGGACAGGGGGCCCCCTACGAGCAGTACTTC. This chain connects TRBV6-5 to TRBJ2-7; TRBD1 agrees at 12 bases. The CDR3 length is 15 residues. CDR1 MNHEY and CDR2 SVGAGI come from the germline V gene. V shed 7 bases and J 2 bases; nucleotides not matched to a gene: 6.

This clonotype was recorded at least ten times. The chain is built from TRBV12-3 or TRBV12-4 and TRBJ2-6; D remains ambiguous. The germline V and J ends were trimmed by 5 bases and 0 bases, with 5 bases remaining between them. The CDR3 consists of 14 residues. CDR3 DNA: TGTGCCAGCAGTCCCCTCTCTGGGGCCAACGTCCTGACTTTC. Its translation: CASSPLSGANVLTF.